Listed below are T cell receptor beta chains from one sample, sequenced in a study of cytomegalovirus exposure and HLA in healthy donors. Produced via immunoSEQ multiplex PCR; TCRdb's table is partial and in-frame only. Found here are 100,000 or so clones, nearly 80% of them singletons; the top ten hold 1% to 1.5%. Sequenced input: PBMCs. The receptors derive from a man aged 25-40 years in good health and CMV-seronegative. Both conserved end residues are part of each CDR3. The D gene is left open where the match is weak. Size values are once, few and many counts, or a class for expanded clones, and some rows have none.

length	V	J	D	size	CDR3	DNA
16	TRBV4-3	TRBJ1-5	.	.	CASSQEGTEGNQPQHF	TGCGCCAGCAGCCAAGAAGGGACGGAGGGTAATCAGCCCCAGCATTTT
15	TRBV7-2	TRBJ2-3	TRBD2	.	CASSRPGTRLATQYF	TGTGCCAGCAGCCGTCCCGGGACTAGGTTGGCTACGCAGTATTTT
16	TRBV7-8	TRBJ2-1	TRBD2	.	CASSVGTSGAHNEQFF	TGTGCCAGCAGCGTCGGGACTAGCGGGGCTCACAATGAGCAGTTCTTC
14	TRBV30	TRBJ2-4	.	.	CAWQTTGTKNIQYF	TGTGCCTGGCAAACCACAGGGACCAAAAACATTCAGTACTTC
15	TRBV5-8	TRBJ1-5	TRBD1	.	CASSHPGQKDQPQHF	TGTGCCAGCAGCCATCCGGGACAGAAAGATCAGCCCCAGCATTTT
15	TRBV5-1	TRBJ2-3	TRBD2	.	CASSLDPGGADTQYF	TGCGCCAGCAGCTTGGATCCGGGGGGGGCCGATACGCAGTATTTT
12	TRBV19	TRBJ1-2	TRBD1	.	CASSLDRDGYTF	TGTGCCAGTAGTCTCGACAGGGACGGCTACACCTTC
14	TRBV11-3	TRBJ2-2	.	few	CASRTGGDTGELFF	TGTGCCAGCAGAACGGGGGGCGACACCGGGGAGCTGTTTTTT
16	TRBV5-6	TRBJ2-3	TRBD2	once	CASSLTSGGSTDTQYF	TGTGCCAGCAGCTTAACTAGCGGGGGGAGCACAGATACGCAGTATTTT
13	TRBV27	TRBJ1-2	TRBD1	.	CASRTGQGAGYTF	TGTGCCAGCAGGACGGGACAGGGGGCTGGCTACACCTTC
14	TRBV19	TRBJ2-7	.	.	CASSDREFAYEQYF	TGTGCCAGTAGTGATCGGGAGTTCGCCTACGAGCAGTACTTC
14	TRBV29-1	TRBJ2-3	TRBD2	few	CSVSGRAAPDTQYF	TGCAGCGTCTCGGGGAGGGCAGCCCCAGATACGCAGTATTTT
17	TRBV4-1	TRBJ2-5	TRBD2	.	CASSQDGSGGLKETQYF	TGCGCCAGCAGCCAAGATGGGAGCGGGGGTCTAAAAGAGACCCAGTACTTC
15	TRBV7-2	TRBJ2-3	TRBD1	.	CASSSTGYSTDTQYF	TGTGCCAGCAGCTCGACAGGGTATAGCACAGATACGCAGTATTTT
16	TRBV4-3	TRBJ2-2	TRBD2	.	CASSRLAGVNTGELFF	TGCGCCAGCAGCCGGCTAGCGGGAGTTAACACCGGGGAGCTGTTTTTT
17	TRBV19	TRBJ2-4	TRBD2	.	CASGTSRARGRLNIQYF	TGTGCCAGTGGGACTAGCCGGGCTCGGGGGAGACTAAACATTCAGTACTTC
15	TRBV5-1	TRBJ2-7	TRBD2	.	CASSLRAGSLYEQYF	TGCGCCAGCAGCTTGCGAGCGGGATCCCTTTACGAGCAGTACTTC